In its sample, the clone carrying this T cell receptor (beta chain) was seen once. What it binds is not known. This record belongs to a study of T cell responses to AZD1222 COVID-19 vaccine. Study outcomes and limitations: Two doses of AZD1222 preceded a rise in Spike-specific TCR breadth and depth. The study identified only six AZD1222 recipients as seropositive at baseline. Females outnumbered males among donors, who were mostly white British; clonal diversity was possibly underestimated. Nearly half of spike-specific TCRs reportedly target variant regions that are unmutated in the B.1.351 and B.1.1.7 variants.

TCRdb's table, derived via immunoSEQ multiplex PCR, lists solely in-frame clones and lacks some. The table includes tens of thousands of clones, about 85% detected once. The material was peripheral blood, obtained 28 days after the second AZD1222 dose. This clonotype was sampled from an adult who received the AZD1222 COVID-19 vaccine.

The CDR3 sequence: CASSTQAVTEAFF. The CDR3 region has the DNA TGTGCCAGCAGCACCCAAGCGGTGACTGAAGCTTTCTTT. The chain recombines TRBV7-2 with TRBJ1-1; the D is unclear. The V end lost 5 bases, the J end lost 5 bases, and 12 bases lay between the germline ends. The CDR3 contains 13 residues. In germline, CDR1 is SGHTA, CDR2 FQGNSA.